These T cell receptor beta chains were read from a single sample in a study of cytomegalovirus exposure and HLA in healthy donors. Libraries were prepared by immunoSEQ multiplex PCR; TCRdb keeps only in-frame clonotypes and omits some of them. The sample shows some 120,000 clones, around 77% of them seen only once. Sequenced input: PBMCs. The receptors were gathered from a woman aged 40 to 55 in good health and CMV-seropositive. Each CDR3 is given with its conserved first and last residue. The D gene is left open where the match is weak. Size tells how often a clone was seen (once, few, many) or the class of an expanded clone, and some rows leave it out.

V gene	J gene	D gene	clone size	CDR3 DNA	CDR3 protein
TRBV19	TRBJ1-2	TRBD1	.	TGTGCCAGTAGTATACAGGGGGCAGTTCTTGGCTACACCTTC	CASSIQGAVLGYTF
TRBV11-2	TRBJ2-7	.	.	TGTGCCAGCAGCTTACAGGGATTAACCTACGAGCAGTACTTC	CASSLQGLTYEQYF
TRBV30	TRBJ1-5	TRBD1	.	TGTGCCTGGAGTTGGGGCATCACAGGGGGCGGACAGCCCCAGCATTTT	CAWSWGITGGGQPQHF
TRBV21-1	TRBJ2-6	.	.	TGTGCCAGCAGCAAAGTTTCGGCAGGGGATTTTGGGGCCAACGTCCTGACTTTC	CASSKVSAGDFGANVLTF
TRBV28	TRBJ2-5	TRBD2	.	TGTGCCAGCAGGTTGAAGAGGACTAGCGGGAGGGAGACCCAGTACTTC	CASRLKRTSGRETQYF
TRBV7-9	TRBJ1-2	TRBD1	.	TGTGCCAGCAGCTTGGACAGGGCCTATGGCTACACCTTC	CASSLDRAYGYTF
TRBV11-2	TRBJ1-4	.	.	TGTGCCAGCAGCTTAGATCGCGGGGGAGGTACTAATGAAAAACTGTTTTTT	CASSLDRGGGTNEKLFF
TRBV28	TRBJ1-2	TRBD1	.	TGTGCCAGCAGTTTACAGGGGGCGCGCTATGGCTACACCTTC	CASSLQGARYGYTF
TRBV30	TRBJ2-1	.	.	TGTGCCTGGTCGTCCGGTCTAGTCCACAATGAGCAGTTCTTC	CAWSSGLVHNEQFF
TRBV5-4	TRBJ2-2	TRBD1	.	TGTGCCAGCAGCTGGACAGGGGAGAACACCGGGGAGCTGTTTTTT	CASSWTGENTGELFF
TRBV7-9	TRBJ2-7	TRBD1	.	TGTGCCAGCAGAGGGGGACAGGCCACCTACGAGCAGTACTTC	CASRGGQATYEQYF
TRBV7-9	TRBJ2-1	.	few	TGTGCCAGCAGCTTAGCGCAAGTCCGGGATGAGCAGTTCTTC	CASSLAQVRDEQFF
TRBV27	TRBJ2-1	TRBD2	.	TGTGCCAGCAGTTTATTAGGCCTAGCGGGTACCAATGAGCAGTTCTTC	CASSLLGLAGTNEQFF
TRBV5-6	TRBJ2-3	TRBD2	few	TGTGCCAGCAGCTCCTCAGCGGGGAGAGGCACAGATACGCAGTATTTT	CASSSSAGRGTDTQYF
TRBV7-3	TRBJ2-7	TRBD1	.	TGTGCCAGCAGCGAGGGACAGGGGGCGAGTTACGAGCAGTACTTC	CASSEGQGASYEQYF
TRBV5-1	TRBJ1-2	.	.	TGCGCCAGCAGCTTAGAAGGGGCTAACTATGGCTACACCTTC	CASSLEGANYGYTF
TRBV27	TRBJ2-7	.	once	TGTGCCAGCAGTTTAACTAGCTCGGGCAACGAGCAGTACTTC	CASSLTSSGNEQYF
TRBV28	TRBJ1-5	TRBD1	.	TGTGCCAGCAGCCTCCAGGGGGCTGGGAATCAGCCCCAGCATTTT	CASSLQGAGNQPQHF
TRBV6-5	TRBJ1-6	.	.	TGTGCCAGCAGTTTGGGTGGGCAGCATAATTCACCCCTCCACTTT	CASSLGGQHNSPLHF
TRBV4-2	TRBJ2-2	.	.	TGTGCCAGCAGCCCCGAGCTGACCGGGGAGCTGTTTTTT	CASSPELTGELFF
TRBV7-7	TRBJ2-5	.	.	TGTGCTAGCAGCGCTTTGGAATCAGGGATAGCAGAGACCCAGTACTTC	CASSALESGIAETQYF
TRBV29-1	TRBJ2-7	.	.	TGCAGCGTGAACCTAGTTTCTCACGAGCAGTACTTC	CSVNLVSHEQYF
TRBV19	TRBJ2-4	TRBD2	.	TGTGCCAGTAACGGGAGGGCCTCCAAAAACATTCAGTACTTC	CASNGRASKNIQYF
TRBV19	TRBJ1-5	TRBD1	many	TGTGCCAGTAGTACGGGGACAGGGGGCGGTCAGCCCCAGCATTTT	CASSTGTGGGQPQHF
TRBV28	TRBJ2-3	TRBD2	.	TGTGCCAGCAGTTTCCCACTTAAATTGACTAGCTCGGATACGCAGTATTTT	CASSFPLKLTSSDTQYF
TRBV5-4	TRBJ1-1	.	many	TGTGCCAGCAGCCCAATCCGGGGGGACACTGAAGCTTTCTTT	CASSPIRGDTEAFF
TRBV6-5	TRBJ2-1	TRBD2	.	TGTGCCAGCAGTTATGGACTAGCAGATGAGCAGTTCTTC	CASSYGLADEQFF
TRBV2	TRBJ1-5	.	.	TGTGCCAGCAGTGATGTAACGGGGCAGCCCCAGCATTTT	CASSDVTGQPQHF
TRBV11-2	TRBJ2-5	.	.	TGTGCCAGCAGCTTACCTTCGACAGTTCCTGGGACCCAGTACTTC	CASSLPSTVPGTQYF
TRBV14	TRBJ2-2	.	.	TGTGCCAGCGAATCAGGAGGGACCGGGGAGCTGTTTTTT	CASESGGTGELFF
TRBV15	TRBJ2-7	.	.	TGTGCCACCAGCAGAGATCGGAGACTAGCCTACGAGCAGTACTTC	CATSRDRRLAYEQYF
TRBV7-9	TRBJ2-7	TRBD2	.	TGTTCCAGCAGCACGGGACTAGCGGGGGGCCCAGGGTACGAGCAGTACTTC	CSSSTGLAGGPGYEQYF
TRBV7-2	TRBJ1-1	.	.	TGTGCCAGCAGCCTCGGACAGCTGGCTGAAGCTTTCTTT	CASSLGQLAEAFF
TRBV28	TRBJ1-6	TRBD1	.	TGTGCCAGCAGTTACAGGGGTGGCGATTCACCCCTCCACTTT	CASSYRGGDSPLHF
TRBV9	TRBJ2-2	.	.	TGTGCCAGCAGCGTAGTGTCGGGAGTAAACGGGGAGCTGTTTTTT	CASSVVSGVNGELFF
TRBV6-5	TRBJ1-1	TRBD1	once	TGTGCCAGCAGCAGGACAGGGATGGAAGCTTTCTTT	CASSRTGMEAFF
TRBV19	TRBJ1-4	TRBD1	.	TGTGCCACCCAGGGACAGACCGCAACTAATGAAAAACTGTTTTTT	CATQGQTATNEKLFF
TRBV9	TRBJ2-1	.	.	TGTGCCAGCAGCCCCTCCTCGAGCCCTAATGAGCAGTTCTTC	CASSPSSSPNEQFF
TRBV2	TRBJ1-2	TRBD1	.	TGTGCCAGCAGTGCCAGGGGGCGCGACTATGGCTACACCTTC	CASSARGRDYGYTF
TRBV6-1	TRBJ1-1	.	.	TGTGCCAGCAGTGAAATGGGGCCGGGGAACACTGAAGCTTTCTTT	CASSEMGPGNTEAFF
TRBV6-5	TRBJ2-7	.	.	TGTGCCAGCAGTTACACTATGGACAGCTACGAGCAGTACTTC	CASSYTMDSYEQYF
TRBV4-1	TRBJ2-7	TRBD2	.	TGCGCCAGCAGCCCCGCGGGGGGGCGGTCCTACGAGCAGTACTTC	CASSPAGGRSYEQYF
TRBV28	TRBJ2-7	TRBD2	.	TGTGCCAGCAGTTCCGGGGGAGCGGGAGCCTACGAGCAGTACTTC	CASSSGGAGAYEQYF
TRBV5-1	TRBJ2-5	TRBD2	few	TGCGCCAGCTCCGCGGGAGGGCAAGAGACCCAGTACTTC	CASSAGGQETQYF
TRBV25-1	TRBJ1-5	.	.	TGTGCCAGCAGTGATCTGAATCAGCCCCAGCATTTT	CASSDLNQPQHF
TRBV30	TRBJ2-2	.	once	TGTGCCTGGAGTGTTGTTAGCGGCGGGGAGCTGTTTTTT	CAWSVVSGGELFF